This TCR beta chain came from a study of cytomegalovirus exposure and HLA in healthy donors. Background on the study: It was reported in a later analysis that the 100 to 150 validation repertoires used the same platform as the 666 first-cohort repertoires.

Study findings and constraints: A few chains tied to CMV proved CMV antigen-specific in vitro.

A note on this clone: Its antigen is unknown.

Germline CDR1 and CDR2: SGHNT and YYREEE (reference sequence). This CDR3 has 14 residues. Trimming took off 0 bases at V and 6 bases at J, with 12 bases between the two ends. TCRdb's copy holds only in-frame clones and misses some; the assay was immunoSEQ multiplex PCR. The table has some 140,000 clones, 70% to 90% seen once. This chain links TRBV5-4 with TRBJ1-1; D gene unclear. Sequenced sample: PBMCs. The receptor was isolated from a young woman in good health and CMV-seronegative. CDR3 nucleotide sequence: TGTGCCAGCAGCTTGGACAGATCTCAGGCTGAAGCTTTCTTT. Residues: CASSLDRSQAEAFF.